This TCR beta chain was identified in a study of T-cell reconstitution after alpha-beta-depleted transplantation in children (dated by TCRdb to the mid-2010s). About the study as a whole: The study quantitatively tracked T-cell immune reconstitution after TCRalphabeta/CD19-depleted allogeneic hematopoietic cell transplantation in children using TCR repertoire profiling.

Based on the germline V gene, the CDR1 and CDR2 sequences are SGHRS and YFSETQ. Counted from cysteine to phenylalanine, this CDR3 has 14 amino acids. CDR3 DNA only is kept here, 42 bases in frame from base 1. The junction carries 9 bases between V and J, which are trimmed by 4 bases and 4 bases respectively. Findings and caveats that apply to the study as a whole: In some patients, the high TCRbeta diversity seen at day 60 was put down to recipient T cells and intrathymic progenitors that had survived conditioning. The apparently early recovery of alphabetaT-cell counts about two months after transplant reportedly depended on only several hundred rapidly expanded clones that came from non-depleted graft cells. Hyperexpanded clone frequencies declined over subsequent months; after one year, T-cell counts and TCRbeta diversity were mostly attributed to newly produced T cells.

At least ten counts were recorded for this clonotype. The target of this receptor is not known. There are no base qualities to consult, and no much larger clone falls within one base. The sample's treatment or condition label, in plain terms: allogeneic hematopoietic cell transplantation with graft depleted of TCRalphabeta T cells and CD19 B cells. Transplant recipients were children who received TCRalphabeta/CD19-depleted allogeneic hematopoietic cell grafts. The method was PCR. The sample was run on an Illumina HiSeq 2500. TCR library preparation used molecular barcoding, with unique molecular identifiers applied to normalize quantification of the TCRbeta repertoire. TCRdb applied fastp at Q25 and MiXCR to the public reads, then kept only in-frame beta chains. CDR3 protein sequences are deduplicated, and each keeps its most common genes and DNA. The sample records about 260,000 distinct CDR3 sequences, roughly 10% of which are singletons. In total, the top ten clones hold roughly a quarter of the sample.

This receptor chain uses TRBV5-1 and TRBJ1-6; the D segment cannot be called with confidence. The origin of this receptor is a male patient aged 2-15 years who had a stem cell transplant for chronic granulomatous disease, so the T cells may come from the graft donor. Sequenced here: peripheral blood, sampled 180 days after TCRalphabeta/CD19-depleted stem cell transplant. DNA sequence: TGCGCCAGCAGCACGGAGGCATATAATTCACCCCTCCACTTT. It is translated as CASSTEAYNSPLHF.